Listed below are T cell receptor beta chains from one sample, sequenced in a study of cytomegalovirus exposure and HLA in healthy donors. Clones were sequenced by immunoSEQ multiplex PCR, and TCRdb holds only the in-frame ones, with some missing. The sample carries over 150,000 clones, about 78% recorded once. Sequences were obtained from PBMCs. Receptors originate from a woman aged 25 to 39 in good health and CMV-seronegative. Both conserved end residues are part of each CDR3. Fields, in order: CDR3 DNA, CDR3 protein, V gene, clone size, D gene, J gene. D genes are given only for firm matches. A row's size may be missing; if present it is once, few, many or a size class.

TGTGCCAGCAGCGCGGCCAGGGACAGGGGGCGCATTAGGGGCTACCCCTTC | CASSAARDRGRIRGYPF | TRBV2 | NA | TRBD1 | TRBJ1-2
TGTGCCAGCAGCCAAGGCGGGGGGAGCTCCTACAATGAGCAGTTCTTC | CASSQGGGSSYNEQFF | TRBV7-6 | few | TRBD2 | TRBJ2-1
TGTGCCAGCAGCTTCGACAGGTCAGATACGCAGTATTTT | CASSFDRSDTQYF | TRBV7-9 | NA | NA | TRBJ2-3
TGTGCCAGCAGTCAGCACGGGTGGCAGGGTAGATTTGGCTACACCTTC | CASSQHGWQGRFGYTF | TRBV25-1 | NA | NA | TRBJ1-2
TGTGCCTGTACACCACAAAACCTGGGGACTGGGGGACCTGAAGCTTTCTTT | CACTPQNLGTGGPEAFF | TRBV5-3 | once | NA | TRBJ1-1
TGTGCCAGCAACCAACTATTGACAGAAAGCTCCTACGAGCAGTACTTC | CASNQLLTESSYEQYF | TRBV5-6 | few | NA | TRBJ2-7
TGTGCCAGCAGCTACCCTGACAGAATCAATCAGCCCCAGCATTTT | CASSYPDRINQPQHF | TRBV5-4 | NA | NA | TRBJ1-5
TGCAGCGTTGATTTCCCCAGCGGGCCGAACACCGGGGAGCTGTTTTTT | CSVDFPSGPNTGELFF | TRBV29-1 | NA | NA | TRBJ2-2
TGTGCCAGCAATCCTCCCACGGGCTACGAGCAGTACTTC | CASNPPTGYEQYF | TRBV2 | few | NA | TRBJ2-7
TGTGCCAGCAGCTCCTCAGGTTTTTTATCGCCCCAGCATTTT | CASSSSGFLSPQHF | TRBV5-8 | NA | NA | TRBJ1-5
TGTGCCAGCAGTTTAACAGGGGTGAACTATGGCTACCCCTTC | CASSLTGVNYGYPF | TRBV28 | NA | TRBD1 | TRBJ1-2
TGTGCCAGCAGCCCTAATCTACAAGAGACCCAGTACTTC | CASSPNLQETQYF | TRBV7-2 | once | NA | TRBJ2-5
TGTGCCAGCAGCTATAGCGGGGGGCTTTACAATGAGCAGTTCTTC | CASSYSGGLYNEQFF | TRBV9 | NA | TRBD2 | TRBJ2-1
TGTGCCAGTAGTATGGGCAGGGGTGGCAATCAGCCCCAGCATTTT | CASSMGRGGNQPQHF | TRBV19 | NA | NA | TRBJ1-5
TGTGCCAGCAGTAGACAGGGAACTAATGAAAAACTGTTTTTT | CASSRQGTNEKLFF | TRBV7-9 | NA | TRBD1 | TRBJ1-4
TGTGCCAGCAGCCCAGGGGGCCAGGCCAACGTCCTGACTTTC | CASSPGGQANVLTF | TRBV7-9 | NA | TRBD1 | TRBJ2-6
TGTGCCTGGAGTCCTTCCCCAGGGGTTTTGGGTCAGCCCCAGCATTTT | CAWSPSPGVLGQPQHF | TRBV30 | NA | NA | TRBJ1-5
TGCGCCAGCAGCTTGGGGGTTGGGCGGGGGGGATTTTACGAGCAGTACTTC | CASSLGVGRGGFYEQYF | TRBV5-1 | once | TRBD2 | TRBJ2-7
TGCGCCAGCAGCCAAGGTCGGGTGGGGACCCAGTACTTC | CASSQGRVGTQYF | TRBV4-1 | NA | NA | TRBJ2-5
TGTGCCACCAGCAGGCTCACTAGTTTATATCTGACAGATACGCAGTATTTT | CATSRLTSLYLTDTQYF | TRBV15 | NA | NA | TRBJ2-3
TGTGCCAGCAGGGCGGGAGTCAGCTACGAGCAGTACTTC | CASRAGVSYEQYF | TRBV6-1 | NA | TRBD2 | TRBJ2-7
TGTGCCAGCTCACCGATCAGCGGGATATCGCCGGGCGAGCAGTACTTC | CASSPISGISPGEQYF | TRBV18 | NA | TRBD2 | TRBJ2-7
TGTGCCTGGAGAACTCGGACAGTCTATGGCTACACCTTC | CAWRTRTVYGYTF | TRBV30 | NA | NA | TRBJ1-2
TGCGCCAGCAGGAGAGAGGGGGCGAGAACTGAAGCTTTCTTT | CASRREGARTEAFF | TRBV5-1 | NA | TRBD1 | TRBJ1-1
TGTGCCAGCAGTGTTTCCCCCGCGGTGGACTATGGCTACACCTTC | CASSVSPAVDYGYTF | TRBV6-1 | NA | NA | TRBJ1-2
TGTGCCTGGAGTGTAAAGGGCGGGGGGGCCTACGAGCAGTACTTC | CAWSVKGGGAYEQYF | TRBV30 | NA | TRBD2 | TRBJ2-7
TGTGCCAGCAGCCCCACGTACACAGGGACCTACGAGCAGTACTTC | CASSPTYTGTYEQYF | TRBV4-2 | NA | NA | TRBJ2-7